The 12 T cell receptor beta chains reported below all come from one sample, sequenced in a study of neoadjuvant nivolumab and ipilimumab in lung cancer. Only in-frame clones appear in the TCRdb table, and some are missing; sequencing was by immunoSEQ multiplex PCR. The sample carries thousands of clones, about nine tenths recorded once. The sample here was blood, taken after neoadjuvant nivolumab, alone or with ipilimumab, at or shortly before surgery. Receptor source: an adult with non-small cell lung cancer. Some clones in this sample may be carry-over from other donors' samples.

The V call is TRBV6-4, the J call TRBJ2-1; 7 bases are shared with TRBD2. V dropped 8 bases and J dropped 9; count of bases not matched to a gene: 10. CDR3 size: 13 residues. Germline CDR1 reads MRHNA; CDR2 reads SNTAGT. The CDR3 DNA reads TGTGCCAGCTCTGAACTAGCGAGAGGTGAGCAGTTCTTC. Protein sequence: CASSELARGEQFF.

J is TRBJ2-5 and V is TRBV14, with D possibly matching TRBD2 (6 bases). V lost 1 base to trimming and J lost 2 bases, with 11 bases between them. The CDR3 loop spans 15 amino acids. Germline-derived CDR1 and CDR2 are SGHDN and FVKESK. As DNA, the CDR3 is TGTGCCAGCAGCCAAGCGACCGGGAGACAAGAGACCCAGTACTTC. Translating gives CASSQATGRQETQYF.

The CDR3 protein is CASSPQRADNEQFF. The CDR3 nucleotides read TGTGCCAGCTCACCCCAACGGGCTGATAATGAGCAGTTCTTC. V gene TRBV18 combines with J gene TRBJ2-1; D is ambiguous. Trimming stripped 3 bases from V and 7 bases from J, with 13 bases between. Per the germline V gene, CDR1 is KGHSH and CDR2 is LQKENI. CDR3 length: 14 residues.

This chain links TRBV19 with TRBJ1-5; possibly TRBD1 for D (6 bases). Trimming took 6 bases from V and 0 from J, leaving 9 bases between them. The length of the CDR3 is 14 residues. Per germline, CDR1 LNHDA and CDR2 SQIVND (reference sequence). The CDR3 DNA reads TGTGCCAGTAGAACGGACAGTAGCAATCAGCCCCAGCATTTT. It translates to CASRTDSSNQPQHF.

This sequence joins TRBV7-9 and TRBJ2-1; possibly TRBD2 for D (6 bases). V lost 4 bases to trimming and J lost 7 bases, with 14 bases between them. The CDR3 loop spans 14 amino acids. The germline V gene encodes CDR1 SEHNR and CDR2 FQNEAQ (reference sequence). CDR3 in amino acids: CASSSKVGGNEQFF. CDR3 coding DNA: TGTGCCAGCAGCTCCAAGGTTGGGGGGAATGAGCAGTTCTTC.

The chain has TRBV9 and TRBJ2-6, with D possibly being TRBD2 (6 bases). Deletions cut 4 bases from V and 4 bases from J, with 12 bases between. Germline assignment: CDR1 SGDLS and CDR2 YYNGEE. This CDR3 has 15 residues. The CDR3 region is CASSQSGRGANVLTF. CDR3 coding DNA: TGTGCCAGCAGCCAAAGCGGGCGAGGGGCCAACGTCCTGACTTTC.

CDR3 bases: TGTGCCAGCAGCTTATCTACAGGGGGCAATCAGCCCCAGCATTTT. This encodes CASSLSTGGNQPQHF. This rearrangement joins TRBV7-2 to TRBJ1-5, with 7 bases that match TRBD1. The germline CDR1 and CDR2 sequences are SGHTA and FQGNSA. Trimming removed 2 bases from V and 2 bases from J; junction bases left unmatched: 3. This CDR3 has 15 residues.

The gene calls are TRBV5-1 and TRBJ2-5; 9 bases agree with TRBD1. The trim removed 4 bases at V and 9 bases at J, leaving 7 bases unmatched. Germline CDR1 SGHRS, CDR2 YFSETQ. This CDR3 comprises 13 residues. The CDR3 reads CASSSDRGVAQYF. DNA for the CDR3: TGCGCCAGCAGCAGTGACAGGGGGGTGGCCCAGTACTTC.

This clone was seen only once. The J gene is TRBJ2-2, the V gene TRBV5-8; 9 nucleotides line up with TRBD2. Unmatched junction bases numbered 9, after V lost 2 bases and J lost 4 bases. The V gene's germline CDR1 is SGHTS and CDR2 YDEGEE. The CDR3 is 17 amino acids. This chain's CDR3 is CASSFTGTSLFTGELFF. CDR3 nucleotide sequence: TGTGCCAGCAGCTTCACCGGGACTAGCTTATTCACCGGGGAGCTGTTTTTT.

V and J are TRBV5-4 and TRBJ1-2; no clear D gene. Looked up from germline, CDR1 is SGHNT and CDR2 is YYREEE (reference sequence). The V end lost 2 bases, the J end lost 0 bases, and 5 bases lay between the germline ends. CDR3 length: 13 residues. The CDR3 coding sequence is TGTGCCAGCAGCTTTCAAGCTAACTATGGCTACACCTTC. It yields the protein CASSFQANYGYTF.

The rearrangement uses TRBV5-1 and TRBJ2-1; D unclear. Germline CDR1 is SGHRS and CDR2 is YFSETQ. V gave up 1 base and J gave up 5 bases, with 7 bases separating them. The CDR3 has 13 residues. The CDR3 DNA follows: TGCGCCAGCAGCTTGAGAGCAGACAATGAGCAGTTCTTC. Its protein product is CASSLRADNEQFF.

The V gene is TRBV5-4, the J gene TRBJ2-2; 11 bases match TRBD2. The CDR3 runs to 14 residues. V was pared by 4 bases and J by 6 bases, with 2 bases of the junction left unmatched. Per germline, CDR1 SGHNT and CDR2 YYREEE (reference sequence). DNA of the CDR3: TGTGCCAGCAGCCCTAGCGGGAGGCCCGGGGAGCTGTTTTTT. It encodes CASSPSGRPGELFF.